This is a list of T cell receptor beta chains from one sample in a study of beta chain features in type 1 diabetes. Produced via immunoSEQ multiplex PCR; TCRdb's table is partial and in-frame only. The sample lists some 44,000 clones, about 50% occurring once. Sequencing used stem cell memory CD4+ T cells from blood. These receptors all come from a woman aged 25-40 years in good health. CDR3s include the opening cysteine and the closing phenylalanine or tryptophan. The D gene is left open where the match is weak. Not all rows give a size; the values are once, few, many and, for expanded clones, a class.

TRBJ2-7	TRBV18	-	-	TGTGCCAGCTCACCGTCGTCCAGACAGTACGTCGAGCAGTACTTC	CASSPSSRQYVEQYF
TRBJ1-1	TRBV14	-	TRBD1	TGTGCCAGCAGCCAGAGGACAGGGAACACTGAAGCTTTCTTT	CASSQRTGNTEAFF
TRBJ1-2	TRBV7-9	-	TRBD1	TGTGCCAGCAGCCGTCCCGGGACAGGGAACTATGGCTACACCTTC	CASSRPGTGNYGYTF
TRBJ2-5	TRBV7-2	-	TRBD2	TGTGCCAGCAGCCCGGGACTAGCGGGGCAAGAGACCCAGTACTTC	CASSPGLAGQETQYF
TRBJ1-1	TRBV7-3	-	-	TGTGCCAGCAGCTCGTCCTCGAACACTGAAGCTTTCTTT	CASSSSSNTEAFF
TRBJ1-2	TRBV6-5	-	TRBD1	TGTGCCAGCAGTTACTCGCCAACAGGGGGCTATGGCTACACCTTC	CASSYSPTGGYGYTF
TRBJ2-2	TRBV29-1	few	TRBD1	TGCAGCGTAGACAGGGGTGCCACCGGGGAGCTGTTTTTT	CSVDRGATGELFF
TRBJ2-7	TRBV6-6	-	-	TGTGCCAGCAGTTACTCAGACAGCTACGAGCAGTACTTC	CASSYSDSYEQYF
TRBJ2-5	TRBV30	few	TRBD2	TGTGCCTGGAGTGTGGCGGGAGCGGGAGAGACCCAGTACTTC	CAWSVAGAGETQYF
TRBJ2-3	TRBV5-1	-	-	TGCGCCAGCAGCTTGGGAGCGGCCCAAAGCACAGATACGCAGTATTTT	CASSLGAAQSTDTQYF
TRBJ2-1	TRBV7-2	-	-	TGTGCCAGCAGCTTAGGGGAGCGGGACAAACTCTTC	CASSLGERDKLF
TRBJ1-2	TRBV9	-	-	TGTGCCAGCAGCGTAGCGGGGGTCGTTGGCTACACCTTC	CASSVAGVVGYTF
TRBJ2-1	TRBV15	few	TRBD2	TGTGCCACCAGCAGAGATCGTTGGCTAGCGGGCTCCTACAATGAGCAGTTCTTC	CATSRDRWLAGSYNEQFF
TRBJ1-5	TRBV28	-	-	TGTGCCAGCAGTTTCTCAGGAGGGTACAATCAGCCCCAGCATTTT	CASSFSGGYNQPQHF
TRBJ2-1	TRBV7-2	few	-	TGTGCCAGCAGCCGACAGGGAGGTGAGCAGTTCTTC	CASSRQGGEQFF
TRBJ2-3	TRBV25-1	-	-	TGTGCCAGCAGTGATATTGGACAGTTCTTCACAGATACGCAGTATTTT	CASSDIGQFFTDTQYF
TRBJ1-5	TRBV23-1	-	TRBD1	TGCGCCAGCAGTCAAAGGACAGGGTTTAGCAATCAGCCCCAGCATTTT	CASSQRTGFSNQPQHF
TRBJ1-1	TRBV6-6	-	TRBD1	TGTGCCAGCAAACCAGGGGGCGTCACTGAAGCTTTCTTT	CASKPGGVTEAFF
TRBJ1-1	TRBV28	-	-	TGTGCCAGCAGTTTGGGGGGGCGGTACACTGAAGCTTTCTTT	CASSLGGRYTEAFF
TRBJ2-3	TRBV30	once	TRBD2	TGTGCCTGGAGTGAGCTAGCGGGAGGCGAAGATACGCAGTATTTT	CAWSELAGGEDTQYF
TRBJ2-5	TRBV5-4	-	TRBD1	TGTGCCAGCAGCTTGGACGTAGGGGGCGTAGAGACCCAGTACTTC	CASSLDVGGVETQYF
TRBJ2-1	TRBV19	-	TRBD2	TGTGCCAGTAGTATAGCGGGGACTAGCGGGAGCTCCTACAATGAGCAGTTCTTC	CASSIAGTSGSSYNEQFF
TRBJ2-2	TRBV15	once	TRBD1	TGTGCCACCAGCAGTCAGCACGGGACAGGGTTTCCCGGGGAGCTGTTTTTT	CATSSQHGTGFPGELFF
TRBJ2-1	TRBV7-8	-	-	TGTGCCAGCAGCTTAGTGGGAGTGGGGAACCATGAGCAGTTCTTC	CASSLVGVGNHEQFF
TRBJ2-3	TRBV4-2	-	TRBD1	TGTGCCAGCAGCCAAGATTTGGCAGGGGGTTTTGGATCGGGTAGTCGAGATACGCAGTATTTT	CASSQDLAGGFGSGSRDTQYF
TRBJ2-1	TRBV18	few	-	TGTGCCAGCTCGCTCTCGGCTAGTGGTAATGAGCAGTTCTTC	CASSLSASGNEQFF
TRBJ2-5	TRBV18	-	-	TGTGCCAGCTCACCATACGACCCGGCGGATTGGGTAGAGACCCAGTACTTC	CASSPYDPADWVETQYF
TRBJ2-2	TRBV9	once	TRBD1	TGTGCCAGCAGCTTACTGACAGGGGTGGGCGGGGAGCTGTTTTTT	CASSLLTGVGGELFF
TRBJ1-2	TRBV29-1	-	-	TGCAGCGTTGAAGATCAGGCGTATGGCTACACCTTC	CSVEDQAYGYTF
TRBJ2-1	TRBV18	-	TRBD2	TGTGCCAGCTCACCACCTTTGCTAGCGGACTACAATGAGCAGTTCTTC	CASSPPLLADYNEQFF
TRBJ2-7	TRBV30	-	TRBD1	TGTGCCTGGAGGCCCCCGGGACAGGGGGCCTACGAGCAGTACTTC	CAWRPPGQGAYEQYF
TRBJ2-7	TRBV6-5	once	-	TGTGCCAGCAGTTACTCGACTGGCCCCTACGAGCAGTACTTC	CASSYSTGPYEQYF
TRBJ2-2	TRBV29-1	-	TRBD2	TGCAGCGTTGAAGAGGGCTGGGGGGGGTCCGACACCGGGGAGCTGTTTTTT	CSVEEGWGGSDTGELFF
TRBJ2-3	TRBV6-5	-	-	TGTGCCACTCGGGGGTATTCAGATACGCAGTATTTT	CATRGYSDTQYF
TRBJ2-5	TRBV21-1	-	-	TGTGCCAGCAGCCCAGAACCCGACAGGGGACAAGAGACCCAGTACTTC	CASSPEPDRGQETQYF
TRBJ2-2	TRBV9	few	-	TGTGCCAGCAGCGTCGTATCGAACACCGGGGAGCTGTTTTTT	CASSVVSNTGELFF
TRBJ2-1	TRBV9	-	TRBD2	TGTGCCAGCAGCGTATTCGGGACTAGTAGCGTCAATGAGCAGTTCTTC	CASSVFGTSSVNEQFF
TRBJ2-1	TRBV5-6	-	TRBD2	TGTGCCAGCAGCCTGGGACTAGCGGGACCGGAGCAGTTCTTC	CASSLGLAGPEQFF
TRBJ2-7	TRBV7-9	-	TRBD2	TGTGCCAGCAGCTTAGCGGCTAGCGGGAGTGGCTACGAGCAGTACTTC	CASSLAASGSGYEQYF
TRBJ2-2	TRBV18	-	TRBD1	TGTGCCAGCTCAAAGGGACAGGGAGACACCGGGGAGCTGTTTTTT	CASSKGQGDTGELFF
TRBJ2-2	TRBV28	-	TRBD2	TGTGCCAGCAGTTCAGATCGACCTCCTAGCGGGAGGGCCTGGTACACCGGGGAGCTGTTTTTT	CASSSDRPPSGRAWYTGELFF
TRBJ1-5	TRBV27	-	-	TGTGCCAGCAGTTCCAGGGTTGGGCAGCCCCAGCATTTT	CASSSRVGQPQHF
TRBJ2-3	TRBV6-6	-	-	TGTGCCAGCAGACCACTAGCTAGAAAAGTCACAGATACGCAGTATTTT	CASRPLARKVTDTQYF
TRBJ2-7	TRBV7-8	-	-	TGTGCCAGCAGCCCTACCTCCGAGCAGTACTTC	CASSPTSEQYF
TRBJ2-7	TRBV5-4	once	TRBD2	TGTGCCAGCAGCTTTGGTCTAGCGGGAGGCTCCTCCTACGAGCAGTACTTC	CASSFGLAGGSSYEQYF
TRBJ2-7	TRBV4-3	-	TRBD1	TGCGCCAGCAGCCAAGATCTCCTGCCGGACAGGATCTACGAGCAGTACTTC	CASSQDLLPDRIYEQYF
TRBJ1-2	TRBV7-2	-	TRBD1	TGTGCCAGCAGCATATGGGACAGACCACGGGATGGCTACACCTTC	CASSIWDRPRDGYTF
TRBJ2-2	TRBV28	-	-	TGTGCCAGCAGTTTCAGGGTAAACACCGGGGAGCTGTTTTTT	CASSFRVNTGELFF